This T cell receptor beta chain stems from a study of identifying expanded T cells in peripheral blood. Here immunoSEQ multiplex PCR was the method, and the copy in TCRdb shows in-frame clones only, minus some. The sample has about 91,000 clones, about 91% seen once; the top ten hold around 3.6%. Healthy donors had no documented immune events, such as infections, while sampled. General study points: Across healthy donors, higher total template counts meant significantly greater two-week count variance.

V lost 4 bases, J lost 4 bases, and 10 bases lay in between. This CDR3 has 13 amino acids. In germline, CDR1 is SGHAT, CDR2 FQNNGV. Details on this clone: Its specificity is not known.

The V gene is TRBV11-2, the J gene TRBJ1-2; D is uncertain. Input material: blood. The sequence was collected from a person between 18 and 75 years old in good health. The CDR3 here is CASSSQRTYGYTF. The CDR3 coding sequence is TGTGCCAGCAGCTCGCAGCGGACCTATGGCTACACCTTC.